A selection of T cell receptor beta chains follows, all from one sample in a study of regulatory T cells in long-lasting Graves disease. Using its own MiXCR run on the multiplex PCR reads, TCRdb lists one record per CDR3 protein. This sample has roughly 530,000 distinct CDR3 sequences; roughly a sixth occur once, and the top ten carry more than 20%. This sample was shared with a second study, whose subject was T cells in Graves' hyperthyroidism and ophthalmopathy.

The material sequenced was peripheral blood mononuclear cells (PBMCs), taken at new diagnosis, from a patient treated with antithyroid drugs. The receptors were sampled from a woman aged 35-65 years with Graves disease. CDR3s include the opening cysteine and the closing phenylalanine or tryptophan. A D gene is named only where the DNA matches it firmly. A row's size may be missing; if present it is once, few, many or a size class.

-	-	TRBV5-1	TRBJ1-4	TGCGCCAGCAGCTTGGTTGCGGGGGTTCGGGAAAAACTGTTTTTT	CASSLVAGVREKLFF
-	few	TRBV18	TRBJ1-5	TGTGCCAGCGCATCACACACCAATCAGCCCCAGCATTTT	CASASHTNQPQHF
-	few	TRBV11-2	TRBJ2-2	TGTGCCAGCAGCCTATTGTGGAGTGGGACCGGGGAGCTGTTTTTT	CASSLLWSGTGELFF
TRBD1	-	TRBV20-1	TRBJ2-7	TGCAGTGCTGACTCCCGAGGACAGGGTATCTACGAGCAGTACTTC	CSADSRGQGIYEQYF
-	many	TRBV3-1	TRBJ1-1	TGTGCCAGCAGCCAAGGGGGACCCTCTGAAGCTTTCTTT	CASSQGGPSEAFF
TRBD1	many	TRBV6-1	TRBJ2-7	TGTGCCAGCAGTGCTCTGGGACAGGGAGCTCCCTACGAGCAGTACTTC	CASSALGQGAPYEQYF
-	-	TRBV7-9	TRBJ1-1	TGTGCCAGCAGCCCTAGAGGGGCTGGTGTGATTCGGTCTGAAGCTTTCTTT	CASSPRGAGVIRSEAFF
-	many	TRBV12-3/TRBV12-4	TRBJ1-2	TGTGCCAGCAGTTTATCCAGTCGAAGCTATGGCTACACCTTC	CASSLSSRSYGYTF
-	few	TRBV19	TRBJ1-5	TGTGCCACCCTGGGCGGAGTCAATAGCAATCAGCCCCAGCATTTT	CATLGGVNSNQPQHF
-	few	TRBV19	TRBJ1-5	TGTGCCAGTAAGGGCAGGGCCAGCAATCAGCCCCAGCATTTT	CASKGRASNQPQHF
TRBD1	-	TRBV4-1	TRBJ2-4	TGCGCCAGCAGCCATCGTCCGGGACAGGGGGAGTTGGGCAAAAACATTCAGTACTTC	CASSHRPGQGELGKNIQYF
TRBD2	many	TRBV20-1	TRBJ2-1	TGCAGTGCTAGGGCTAGCGGGGGTGACAGCTCCTACAATGAGCAGTTCTTC	CSARASGGDSSYNEQFF
-	many	TRBV2	TRBJ1-5	TGTGCCAGCAGGAGCGGGGTCAATCAGCCCCAGCATTTT	CASRSGVNQPQHF
-	many	TRBV2	TRBJ1-6	TGTGCCAGCAGTGAAGTGAGAGGTAACGATTCACCCCTCCACTTT	CASSEVRGNDSPLHF
-	-	TRBV27	TRBJ1-4	TGTGCCACCGCCTTAACCAGGGCTAATAATGAAAAACTGTTTTTT	CATALTRANNEKLFF
TRBD2	few	TRBV20-1	TRBJ2-5	TGCAGTGCTATCCGGACTAGCGGGGGGGCCTTGGAGACCCAGTACTTC	CSAIRTSGGALETQYF
-	many	TRBV11-3	TRBJ1-1	TGTGCCAGCAGCTTCGGGGGGGTCGTGAACACTGAAGCTTTCTTT	CASSFGGVVNTEAFF
TRBD2	few	TRBV3-1	TRBJ2-5	TGTGCCAGCAGCCAAGATAAGGCGCGGGGGTCCCAAGAGACCCAGTACTTC	CASSQDKARGSQETQYF
-	-	TRBV11-1	TRBJ2-3	TGTGCCACCTCCTGGGGGGCTAGCACAGATACGCAGTATTTT	CATSWGASTDTQYF
-	-	TRBV4-2	TRBJ1-4	TGTGCCAGCAGCCAAGATAGGGACACCTATGAAAAACTGTTTTTT	CASSQDRDTYEKLFF
-	-	TRBV5-6	TRBJ2-7	TGTGCCAGCAGCCCCCTCCATGGCGAGCAGTACTTC	CASSPLHGEQYF
-	many	TRBV2	TRBJ1-5	TGTGCCTCAACGGCAGGGGATCAGCCCCAGCATTTT	CASTAGDQPQHF
-	-	TRBV11-2	TRBJ1-5	TGTGCCAGCAGCGCCCATGTTTCGAGCAATCAGCCCCAGCATTTT	CASSAHVSSNQPQHF
TRBD2	-	TRBV28	TRBJ2-7	TGTGCCAGCAGTTTAATTGCCGGGGGGGCCTACGAGCAGTACTTC	CASSLIAGGAYEQYF
-	many	TRBV3-1	TRBJ1-2	TGTGCCAGCAGCCAAGACGGGAGATCAGACGGCTACACCTTC	CASSQDGRSDGYTF
TRBD1	many	TRBV11-2	TRBJ1-2	TGTGCCAGCAGATCACCGGACAGGGTCTATGGCTACACCTTC	CASRSPDRVYGYTF
-	many	TRBV12-3/TRBV12-4	TRBJ2-5	TGTGCCAGCACTCCGGGCCTAAGGAAAGAGACCCAGTACTTC	CASTPGLRKETQYF
-	many	TRBV10-3	TRBJ2-7	TGTGCCATCAGTGAGTCCTTTAACCCCGACGAGCAGTACTTC	CAISESFNPDEQYF
-	-	TRBV27	TRBJ2-7	TGTGCCAGCAGTCTTCCGGGCCTTTCCCCCTACGAGCAGTACTTC	CASSLPGLSPYEQYF